Given below is one T cell receptor beta chain in context. Antigen: not known. Primers for the PCR totalled 60 Vbeta and 13 Jbeta. Produced via immunoSEQ multiplex PCR; TCRdb's table is partial and in-frame only. The sample has around 190,000 clones; just under 75% are singletons. The data derive from a study of cytomegalovirus exposure and HLA in healthy donors. The wider study: As an earlier analysis found, 150 million to 200 million T cells yielded approximately 110 million unique TCR beta sequences.

V lost 3 bases, J lost 9 bases, and 8 bases stayed unmatched. The CDR3 length is 15 residues. Germline values: CDR1 LNHDA, CDR2 SQIVND (reference sequence). General study findings and limits: TCR beta chains associated with HLA were, in a later analysis, more clonally expanded than equally common others.

The gene calls are TRBV19 and TRBJ2-1; the match to TRBD2 covers 10 bases. The sample consisted of PBMCs. The sequence derives from a woman in her 30s in good health and CMV-seropositive. The CDR3 protein is CASSMLASGRREQFF. The CDR3 DNA is TGTGCCAGTAGTATGCTGGCTAGCGGGAGACGTGAGCAGTTCTTC.